The 5 T cell receptor beta chains listed next were all sequenced from one sample in a study of T-cell reconstitution after alpha-beta-depleted transplantation in children. For TCRbeta, the library was prepared with unique molecular identifiers. TCRdb re-called the PCR reads with MiXCR, one entry per CDR3 protein. The sample shows about 91,000 distinct CDR3 sequences, 7% to 9% of them seen only once. The sample in question was PBMCs from the stem cell graft donor, obtained from the stem cell graft. These TCRs come from a human donor who donated a stem cell graft to a child with congenital amegakaryocytic thrombocytopenia.

The V call is TRBV7-4, the J call TRBJ2-2; TRBD2 matches 12 bases. The germline V gene has CDR1 SGHVT and CDR2 SQSDAQ. There are 19 residues in the CDR3. CDR3 nucleotide sequence: TGTACCTTCAGTTCCCACTGGACTAGCGGGATGAGGGACCAAAGGGAGCTGTTTTTT. Its protein product is CTFSSHWTSGMRDQRELFF.

This clonotype was detected ten times or more. The junction and the germline gene differ at one end; a read error may be behind it. The V gene is TRBV7-2, the J gene TRBJ2-3; TRBD2 aligns across 10 bases. The length of the CDR3 is 13 residues. From germline, CDR1 is SGHTA and CDR2 FQGNSA. The CDR3 DNA reads as TGTGCCAGCAGCCTCGGCGGGTTTCTAGCGGGAGAATTC. Protein sequence: CASSLGGFLAGEF.

At least ten counts were recorded for this clonotype. The genes are TRBV7-2 and TRBJ2-7; D is unresolved. The CDR3 is 14 residues long. Trimming pared 6 bases from V and 3 bases from J, leaving 15 bases between. Germline V lookup: CDR1 SGHTA, CDR2 FQGNSA. The DNA of the CDR3 is TGTGCCAGCAGTTCCGGTCTAGGTTACTACGAGCAGTACTTC. Encoded protein: CASSSGLGYYEQYF.

This clonotype was observed many times. The CDR3 bases are TGCAGCGTTTCCGGGGGGCCTCTTAATGAGCAGTTCTTC. Protein sequence: CSVSGGPLNEQFF. The chain joins TRBV29-1 to TRBJ2-1; D perhaps matches TRBD2 (7 bases). The CDR3 runs 13 residues. V dropped 5 bases and J dropped 7 bases, with 15 bases sitting between them. Germline V gene sequence: CDR1 SQVTM, CDR2 ANQGSEA.

J is TRBJ2-1 and V is TRBV5-1; tentative D call: TRBD1 (5 bases). The V end was cut by 2 bases, the J end by 4 bases, with 13 bases between. CDR1 SGHRS and CDR2 YFSETQ come from the germline V gene. The CDR3 runs 15 residues. The CDR3 coding sequence is TGCGCCAGCAGCTTCGGAGACAGAAGTTACAATGAGCAGTTCTTC. Protein sequence: CASSFGDRSYNEQFF.